A selection of T cell receptor beta chains follows, all from one sample in a study of T cells of healthy individuals. TCRdb used MiXCR to reprocess the 5' RACE reads, holding one entry per CDR3 protein. The table shows 60,000 to 80,000 distinct CDR3 sequences, with around 15% occurring only once. The receptors derive from a human donor in good health. Both conserved end residues are part of each CDR3. Expanded clones get a size class; other rows say once, few or many, or leave the size out.

TRBJ1-1,many,TRBV20-1,CSATTGLNTEAFF
TRBJ2-5,many,TRBV9,CASSVGLAGFQETQYF
TRBJ2-2,NA,TRBV28,CASSPGVAPNTGELFF
TRBJ1-5,NA,TRBV12-3/TRBV12-4,CASSSGVNQPQHF
TRBJ2-7,many,TRBV9,CASSPPWGTIYEQYF
TRBJ2-1,NA,TRBV25-1,CASSEWARGSEQFF
TRBJ2-2,NA,TRBV5-6,CASSQNREVTSGRLTGELFF
TRBJ2-5,few,TRBV18,CASSPASGRETQYF
TRBJ1-1,many,TRBV5-4,CASSSGPKTGNTEAFF
TRBJ1-1,NA,TRBV6-5,CASSYSRGAEAFF
TRBJ2-3,NA,TRBV7-6,CASSRFRTSGRALTDTQYF
TRBJ2-5,NA,TRBV5-1,CASSSIGQGGETQYF
TRBJ2-4,medium-sized,TRBV20-1,CSAKTGVPLAKNIQYF
TRBJ1-1,NA,TRBV6-6,CASSRQGQAFF
TRBJ2-2,NA,TRBV12-3/TRBV12-4,CASSSPSVGVAFGGELFF
TRBJ2-1,NA,TRBV5-4,CASGVSYNEQFF
TRBJ2-1,NA,TRBV19,CASSTRHRDRGHEQFF
TRBJ2-5,NA,TRBV7-9,CASSPWTSGGLQETQYF
TRBJ2-1,many,TRBV7-2,CASSWTFGTYNEQFF
TRBJ2-7,many,TRBV20-1,CSAARSGGAYEQYF
TRBJ1-4,many,TRBV2,CASRGRTGTNEKLFF
TRBJ2-3,NA,TRBV29-1,CSVEEVADTQYF
TRBJ2-1,NA,TRBV20-1,CSARGRLAGTEGQFF
TRBJ1-5,NA,TRBV7-2,CASSLAGQPQHF
TRBJ1-1,once,TRBV7-9,CASRHGGTEAFF
TRBJ1-2,once,TRBV6-2/TRBV6-3,CASTPGGYGYTF
TRBJ1-1,few,TRBV4-3,CASSQGALLAGASTEAFF
TRBJ2-5,few,TRBV19,CASSIVASSESQYF
TRBJ2-3,NA,TRBV30,CAWNGPGTGLTDTQYF
TRBJ1-4,many,TRBV4-3,CASSQDKGATNEKLFF
TRBJ2-5,NA,TRBV20-1,CSANDRVETQYF
TRBJ2-1,few,TRBV20-1,CSAEPGASYNEQFF
TRBJ2-2,few,TRBV7-9,CASSLAGTGVPGELFF
TRBJ1-5,few,TRBV29-1,CSPPLTVTNQPQHF
TRBJ2-7,NA,TRBV12-3/TRBV12-4,CASSDGGLPAF
TRBJ2-4,few,TRBV10-3,CASGGFLKNIQYF
TRBJ2-7,many,TRBV15,CATSRDRRTLSYEQYF
TRBJ2-1,NA,TRBV2,CISGGTNEQFF
TRBJ2-3,few,TRBV10-2,CASSLIAVSTDTQYF
TRBJ2-7,once,TRBV28,CASTSAPYEQYF